This T cell receptor beta chain is from a study of blood T cell repertoires in COVID-19. Original data processing: Reference gene primer amplification yielded estimated nucleated cell counts. Only in-frame clones appear in the TCRdb table, and some are missing; sequencing was by immunoSEQ multiplex PCR. The V and J calls and clone size were taken over from that table, and D and trimming were inferred from the DNA. In the table there are 150,000 to 200,000 clones, 86% of which are singletons. Germline CDR1 and CDR2: KGHSH and LQKENI. The CDR3 has 11 residues. The V gene end was trimmed by 6 bases and the J gene end by 13 bases; junction bases not matched to a gene: 7.

This receptor was identified in a man between 65 and 85 years old with acute or convalescent COVID-19. The rearrangement links TRBV18 to TRBJ1-1; 8 bases line up with TRBD1. Sequenced: peripheral blood. The CDR3 DNA reads as TGTGCCAGCTCCCCGACAGGGGATTTTTTCTTT. This translates into CASSPTGDFFF.